What follows are 20 T cell receptor beta chains derived from one specimen sequenced in a study of blood T cell repertoires in COVID-19. Here immunoSEQ multiplex PCR was the method, and the copy in TCRdb shows in-frame clones only, minus some. The table includes 350,000 to 550,000 clones, roughly nine tenths detected once. The sequencing sample was made of PBMCs or T cells enriched from blood (not recorded which). The receptors come from a woman younger than 30 with acute COVID-19.

The rearrangement joins TRBV28 to TRBJ2-3; no reliable D call. V lost 2 bases and J 1 base, leaving 4 bases between the germline ends. The CDR3 totals 13 residues. CDR1 and CDR2 (germline): MDHEN, SYDVKM. CDR3 sequence reads: CASSLEGTDTQYF. CDR3 in DNA: TGTGCCAGCAGTTTAGAGGGCACAGATACGCAGTATTTT.

This chain joins TRBV5-4 and TRBJ1-2; no firm D call. Germline V CDR1 and CDR2: SGHNT, YYREEE (reference sequence). This CDR3 has 14 amino acids. V was trimmed by 6 bases and J by 8 bases, leaving 20 bases between them. CDR3 bases: TGTGCCAGCAAAGGTTATAGAGGTCCATTAGGCTACACCTTC. It is translated as CASKGYRGPLGYTF.

The CDR3 DNA is TGTGCCAGCAGCCCGAGCGGGACGACCTACAATGAGCAGTTCTTC. As protein: CASSPSGTTYNEQFF. The genes are TRBV3-1 (or the pseudogene TRBV3-2) and TRBJ2-1, with 7 bases identical to TRBD2. The ends lost 4 bases at V and 2 bases at J; junction bases unmatched: 5. Germline loops: CDR1 LGHDT, CDR2 YNNKEL (reference sequence). The CDR3 covers 15 residues.

The V gene is TRBV10-3, the J gene TRBJ1-1; TRBD1 might be the D (6 bases). Looked up from germline, CDR1 is ENHRY and CDR2 is SYGVKD. With 5 bases removed from V and 6 bases from J, the gap between germline ends came to 19 bases. This CDR3 region has 15 residues. CDR3 sequence reads: CAISTFTGSGSEAFF. CDR3 coding DNA: TGTGCCATCAGTACTTTTACAGGGAGCGGTTCTGAAGCTTTCTTT.

This chain links TRBV7-9 with TRBJ2-6; 9 bases match TRBD1. This CDR3 contains 17 residues. J gave up 0 bases and V 7 bases, and 7 bases lay outside the gene matches. The germline V gene has CDR1 SEHNR and CDR2 FQNEAQ (reference sequence). Here the CDR3 DNA reads TGTGCCAGCAACTTCGGGACAGGGAACTCTGGGGCCAACGTCCTGACTTTC. This encodes CASNFGTGNSGANVLTF. The full variable domain, with the rest looked up from reference TRBV7-9 and TRBJ2-6, is DTGVSQNPRHKITKRGQNVTFRCDPISEHNRLYWYRQTLGQGPEFLTYFQNEAQLEKSRLLSDRFSAERPKGSFSTLEIQRTEQGDSAMYLCASNFGTGNSGANVLTFGAGSRLTVL.

DNA of the CDR3: TGTGCCAGCAGCCCGCTCAGGGGGACCGCAACTAATGAAAAACTGTTTTTT. Amino acid sequence: CASSPLRGTATNEKLFF. The chain links TRBV11-2 to TRBJ1-4, with 7 bases matching TRBD1. V lost 5 bases and J lost 0; bases outside the gene matches: 9. The CDR3 contains 17 residues. Germline V gene sequence: CDR1 SGHAT, CDR2 FQNNGV.

The rearrangement uses TRBV7-8 and TRBJ1-3; maybe TRBD1 (6 bases). V was cut by 4 bases and J by 0 bases, with 16 bases left in between. Germline V gene sequence: CDR1 SGHVS, CDR2 FQNEAQ. This CDR3 is 17 amino acids long. CDR3 DNA: TGTGCCAGCAGCTCTACTGGGGGCCGGATCTCTGGAAACACCATATATTTT. Its translation: CASSSTGGRISGNTIYF. Based on the CDR3 plus reference TRBV7-8 and TRBJ1-3, the full variable domain is GAGVSQSPRYKVAKRGQDVALRCDPISGHVSLFWYQQALGQGPEFLTYFQNEAQLDKSGLPSDRFFAERPEGSVSTLKIQRTQQEDSAVYLCASSSTGGRISGNTIYFGEGSWLTVV.

The chain links TRBV27 to TRBJ2-7; D may be TRBD1 (6 bases). The V gene's germline CDR1 is MNHEY and CDR2 SMNVEV (reference sequence). Trimming shortened V by 5 bases and J by 2 bases, and 10 bases separated the two germline ends. The CDR3 length is 13 residues. CDR3 in DNA: TGTGCCAGCAGTGGGGGCCTAACCTACGAGCAGTACTTC. It encodes CASSGGLTYEQYF.

The chain couples TRBV27 to TRBJ2-2; weak D call: TRBD2 (6 bases). Germline-derived CDR1 and CDR2 are MNHEY and SMNVEV (reference sequence). The V and J ends lost 6 bases and 3 bases respectively, with 11 bases between them. The CDR3 spans 14 residues. The CDR3 sequence is CASRPGLYTGELFF. The CDR3, as DNA: TGTGCCAGCAGGCCGGGACTCTACACCGGGGAGCTGTTTTTT.

This clone is a singleton in its sample. The genes are TRBV7-2 and TRBJ2-7; 15 bases agree with TRBD2. The V and J ends lost 4 bases and 0 bases, in that order; junction bases with no gene match: 4. The CDR3 runs 17 residues. Germline assignment: CDR1 SGHTA and CDR2 FQGNSA. DNA for the CDR3: TGTGCCAGCAGCTCCGGGACTAGCGGGAGGACCTCCTACGAGCAGTACTTC. Encoded protein: CASSSGTSGRTSYEQYF.

The chain carries TRBV5-4 and TRBJ1-6; D perhaps matches TRBD1 (6 bases). This CDR3 contains 14 residues. From germline, CDR1 is SGHNT and CDR2 YYREEE (reference sequence). Trimming took 1 base from V and 5 from J, leaving 7 bases between them. CDR3 sequence reads: CASSLRQDNSPLHF. CDR3 nucleotides: TGTGCCAGCAGCTTGAGACAGGATAATTCACCCCTCCACTTT.

V gene TRBV18 combines with J gene TRBJ1-2; 8 bases are shared with TRBD1. Germline V lookup: CDR1 KGHSH, CDR2 LQKENI. The ends lost 5 bases at V and 5 bases at J; junction bases unmatched: 4. The CDR3 is 13 amino acids. The CDR3 sequence: CASSEGQGYGYTF. CDR3 nucleotide sequence: TGTGCCAGCTCAGAAGGACAGGGTTATGGCTACACCTTC.

The chain employs TRBV5-1 and TRBJ1-6; 8 bases line up with TRBD1. Germline V CDR1 and CDR2: SGHRS, YFSETQ. V lost 1 base, J lost 7 bases, and 7 bases stayed unmatched. The CDR3 is made up of 16 amino acids. This CDR3 reads CASSLTRTGQNSPLHF. The CDR3 nucleotides are TGCGCCAGCAGCTTGACTCGGACAGGGCAAAATTCACCCCTCCACTTT. Variable domain in full (rest from reference TRBV5-1 and TRBJ1-6): KAGVTQTPRYLIKTRGQQVTLSCSPISGHRSVSWYQQTPGQGLQFLFEYFSETQRNKGNFPGRFSGRQFSNSRSEMNVSTLELGDSALYLCASSLTRTGQNSPLHFGNGTRLTVT.

The J gene is TRBJ2-7, the V gene TRBV5-1; 8 nucleotides align to TRBD1. The CDR3 sequence is 14 residues long. V lost 4 bases and J lost 5; bases outside the gene matches: 8. The germline V gene has CDR1 SGHRS and CDR2 YFSETQ. The CDR3 nucleotides are TGCGCCAGCAGCAAAGGACAGGGTATGCACGAGCAGTACTTC. Translation: CASSKGQGMHEQYF.

The chain is built from TRBV6-2 or TRBV6-3 and TRBJ2-1, with 8 bases lining up with TRBD1. Germline V lookup: CDR1 MNHEY, CDR2 SVGEGT. Trimming cost V 5 bases and J 2 bases; bases outside gene matches: 2. This CDR3 contains 14 residues. DNA of the CDR3: TGTGCCAGCAGTGGGACAGGTCCCTACAATGAGCAGTTCTTC. This gives the protein CASSGTGPYNEQFF.

The J gene is TRBJ1-4, the V gene TRBV3-1 (or the pseudogene TRBV3-2); 8 bases fit TRBD1. The CDR3 runs 14 residues. Germline V gene sequence: CDR1 LGHDT, CDR2 YNNKEL (reference sequence). V was pared by 1 base and J by 11 bases, with 6 bases of the junction left unmatched. CDR3 amino acids: CASSQAKGQAKLFF. The CDR3, as DNA: TGTGCCAGCAGCCAAGCGAAGGGACAGGCGAAACTGTTTTTT.

The chain is built from TRBV5-1 and TRBJ2-3; possible D gene TRBD2, 7 bases. Germline CDR1 SGHRS, CDR2 YFSETQ. V lost 5 bases and J 4 bases, leaving 14 bases between the germline ends. CDR3 length: 14 residues. CDR3 DNA sequence: TGCGCCAGCAGTATGGGGGGGCCGCCAGATACGCAGTATTTT. This translates into CASSMGGPPDTQYF.

As concerns this clone: Within the sample, other DNA sequences also encode this same CDR3. In DNA, the CDR3 is TGTGCCAGCAGCCAAGTCAACAATCAGCCCCAGCATTTT. Amino acid sequence: CASSQVNNQPQHF. This sequence joins TRBV3-1 (or the pseudogene TRBV3-2) and TRBJ1-5; the D is unclear. The CDR3 spans 13 residues. Per germline, CDR1 LGHDT and CDR2 YNNKEL (reference sequence). Trimming left V 1 base short and J 3 bases short, with 4 bases between.

V gene TRBV5-1 combines with J gene TRBJ1-4; D unclear. CDR3 length: 16 residues. Deletions cut 0 bases from V and 1 base from J, with 10 bases between. Germline loops: CDR1 SGHRS, CDR2 YFSETQ. The CDR3 loop is CASSLGLAGTNEKLFF. In nucleotides, the CDR3 is TGCGCCAGCAGCTTGGGGTTGGCAGGAACTAATGAAAAACTGTTTTTT.

V is TRBV6-5 and J is TRBJ2-3; no clear D. Between the trimmed V and J ends, which lost 10 bases and 0 bases, there was a span of 11 bases. The CDR3 is 13 amino acids. CDR1 is MNHEY, CDR2 SVGAGI, per germline. The CDR3 nucleotides read TGTGCCACCAGCAGTCCTAGCACAGATACGCAGTATTTT. This translates into CATSSPSTDTQYF.